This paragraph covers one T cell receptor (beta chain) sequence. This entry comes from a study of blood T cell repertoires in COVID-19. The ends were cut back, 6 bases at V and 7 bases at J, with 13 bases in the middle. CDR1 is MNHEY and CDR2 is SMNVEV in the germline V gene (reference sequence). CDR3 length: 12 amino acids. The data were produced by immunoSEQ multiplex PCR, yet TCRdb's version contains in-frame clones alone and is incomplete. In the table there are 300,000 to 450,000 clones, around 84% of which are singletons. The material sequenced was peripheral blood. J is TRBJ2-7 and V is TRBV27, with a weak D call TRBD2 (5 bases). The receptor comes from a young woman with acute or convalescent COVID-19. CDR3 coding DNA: TGTGCCAGCAGCCCCCTGGCGGGTGAGCAGTACTTC. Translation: CASSPLAGEQYF.